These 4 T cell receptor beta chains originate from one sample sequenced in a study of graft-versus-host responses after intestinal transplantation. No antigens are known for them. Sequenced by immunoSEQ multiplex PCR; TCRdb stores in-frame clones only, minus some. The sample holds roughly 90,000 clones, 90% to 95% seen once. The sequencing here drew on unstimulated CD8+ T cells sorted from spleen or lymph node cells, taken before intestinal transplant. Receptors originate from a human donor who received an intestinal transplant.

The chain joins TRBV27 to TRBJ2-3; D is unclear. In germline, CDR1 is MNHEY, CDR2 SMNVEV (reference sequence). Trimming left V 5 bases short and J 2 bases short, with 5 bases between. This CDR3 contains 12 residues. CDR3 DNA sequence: TGTGCCAGCAGTCACCTCACAGATACGCAGTATTTT. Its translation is CASSHLTDTQYF.

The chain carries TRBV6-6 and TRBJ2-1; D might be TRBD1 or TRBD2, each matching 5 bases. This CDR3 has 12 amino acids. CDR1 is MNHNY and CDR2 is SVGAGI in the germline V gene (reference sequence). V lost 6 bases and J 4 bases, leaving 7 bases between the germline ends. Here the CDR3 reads CASRGVYNEQFF. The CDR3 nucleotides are TGTGCCAGCAGGGGGGTTTACAATGAGCAGTTCTTC.

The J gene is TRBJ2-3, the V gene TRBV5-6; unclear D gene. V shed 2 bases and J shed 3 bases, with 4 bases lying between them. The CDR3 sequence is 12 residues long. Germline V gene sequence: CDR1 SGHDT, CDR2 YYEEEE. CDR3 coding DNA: TGTGCCAGCAGCTTCTTAACAGATACGCAGTATTTT. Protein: CASSFLTDTQYF.

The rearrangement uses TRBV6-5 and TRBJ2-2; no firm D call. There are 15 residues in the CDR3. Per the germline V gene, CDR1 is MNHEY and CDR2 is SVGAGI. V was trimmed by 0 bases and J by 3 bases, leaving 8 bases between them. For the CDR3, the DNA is TGTGCCAGCAGTTACTCGACGGGCGACACCGGGGAGCTGTTTTTT. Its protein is CASSYSTGDTGELFF.